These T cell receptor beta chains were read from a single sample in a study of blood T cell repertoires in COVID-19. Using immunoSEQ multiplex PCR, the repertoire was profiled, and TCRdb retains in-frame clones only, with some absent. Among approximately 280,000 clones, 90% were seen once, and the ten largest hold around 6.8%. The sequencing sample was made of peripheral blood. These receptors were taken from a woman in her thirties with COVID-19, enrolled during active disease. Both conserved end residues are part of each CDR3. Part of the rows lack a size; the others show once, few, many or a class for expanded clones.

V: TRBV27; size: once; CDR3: CASSPSGGISTDTQYF
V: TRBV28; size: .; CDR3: CASSFPSASYNEQFF
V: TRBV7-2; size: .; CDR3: CASIRQGWTGELFF
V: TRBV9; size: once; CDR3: CASSVPRTSGSSYNEQFF
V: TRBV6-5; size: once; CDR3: CASSRTSGNIQYF
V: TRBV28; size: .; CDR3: CASSPVGPGYTF
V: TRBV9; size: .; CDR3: CASSVFSVLQNTEAFF
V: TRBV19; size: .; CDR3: CASNGFKTSGRAVTGELFF
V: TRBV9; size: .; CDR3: CASSAGDRAEAFF
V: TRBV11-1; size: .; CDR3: CASSLGQGNYEQYF
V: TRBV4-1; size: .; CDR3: CASSLGEGSNQPQHF
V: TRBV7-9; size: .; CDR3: CASSLGRQTYEQYF
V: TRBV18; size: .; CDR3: CASSPASESYEQYF
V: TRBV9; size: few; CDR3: CASSFRGGAQTDTQYF
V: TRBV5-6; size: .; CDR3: CASSSTYYEQYF
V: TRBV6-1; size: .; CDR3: CASRDQLFYGYTF
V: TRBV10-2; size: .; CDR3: CASSERDSYGYTF
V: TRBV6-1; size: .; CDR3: CASSDRPQGKSYNSPLHF
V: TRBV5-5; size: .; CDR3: CASSLGVEEETQYF
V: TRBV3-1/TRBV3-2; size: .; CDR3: CASSPLAGGRTGELFF
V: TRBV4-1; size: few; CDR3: CASSQGQGADQPQHF
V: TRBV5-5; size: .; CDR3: CASSLGTGTYGYTF
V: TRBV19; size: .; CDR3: CASSNRGQNTEAFF
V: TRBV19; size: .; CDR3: CASSGTAFSYNEQFF
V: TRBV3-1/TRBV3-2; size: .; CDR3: CASSQTEPGVTDTQYF
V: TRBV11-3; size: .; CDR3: CASSPGVAGVSDTQYF
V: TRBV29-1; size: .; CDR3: CSVGEGQGYEQYF
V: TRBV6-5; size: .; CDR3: CASSRGDSNQPQHF
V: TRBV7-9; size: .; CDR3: CASSLGTGGSGYTF
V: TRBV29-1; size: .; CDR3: CSVASGAYEQYF
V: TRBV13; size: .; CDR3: CASSSGTDTQYF